These T cell receptor beta chains were read from a single sample in a study of blood T cell repertoires in COVID-19. TCRdb's table, derived via immunoSEQ multiplex PCR, lists solely in-frame clones and lacks some. The sample has approximately 240,000 clones, 84% seen once; the top ten hold less than 6.5%. The specimen was peripheral blood. These receptors were taken from a woman between 55 and 75 years old who had recovered from COVID-19. Each CDR3 is given with its conserved first and last residue. Each record gives: V gene, D gene, J gene, clone size, CDR3 DNA, CDR3 protein. A D gene is named only where the DNA matches it firmly. Clone size is stated in some rows and not others, as once, few, many or a class when expanded.

TRBV11-2	.	TRBJ2-7	.	TGTGCCAGCAGCTTAGATCAAACAGGTTCCTACGAGCAGTACTTC	CASSLDQTGSYEQYF
TRBV6-6	.	TRBJ1-2	.	TGTGCCAGCAGGGACAGACCCCAGGCTAACTATGGCTACACCTTC	CASRDRPQANYGYTF
TRBV24-1	.	TRBJ1-2	many	TGTGCCACCAGTGATACGAGGACTGCGTATGGCTACACCTTC	CATSDTRTAYGYTF
TRBV6-4	TRBD1	TRBJ1-2	.	TGTGCCAGCAGCGCGGGACAGGGGGTGGGAGGCTACACCTTC	CASSAGQGVGGYTF
TRBV30	TRBD1	TRBJ2-3	.	TGTGCCGGAACGCAGGGGGTTGTCAGCACAGATACGCAGTATTTT	CAGTQGVVSTDTQYF
TRBV2	.	TRBJ2-1	.	TGTGCCAGCAGTTCGGAGGGGTCGAGCTCCTACAATGAGCAGTTCTTC	CASSSEGSSSYNEQFF
TRBV3-1/TRBV3-2	.	TRBJ2-7	.	TGTGCCAGCAGCCAAGTCCGGGGTTCGGGGAGATACGAGCAGTACTTC	CASSQVRGSGRYEQYF
TRBV9	TRBD2	TRBJ2-5	.	TGTGCCAGCACCGGGGGGGGCGGAGAGACCCAGTACTTC	CASTGGGGETQYF
TRBV4-1	.	TRBJ2-2	.	TGCGCCAGCAGCCAAGTAGTAGGGCTAGCGAGGTCTCCGGAGCTGTTTTTT	CASSQVVGLARSPELFF
TRBV6-6	TRBD1	TRBJ1-1	.	TGTGCCAGCAGCCCGGGACAGGGGGGAATGAACACTGAAGCTTTCTTT	CASSPGQGGMNTEAFF
TRBV11-2	.	TRBJ2-3	.	TGTGCCAGCAGCCCAGGATACAGCACAGATACGCAGTATTTT	CASSPGYSTDTQYF
TRBV10-3	.	TRBJ2-5	few	TGTGCCATCAGCCCCGGGAATTACGACCAAGAGACCCAGTACTTC	CAISPGNYDQETQYF
TRBV19	.	TRBJ2-1	few	TGTGCCAGTAGTATGGGGGGTGACTACAATGAGCAGTTCTTC	CASSMGGDYNEQFF
TRBV6-5	TRBD1	TRBJ2-2	.	TGTGCCAGCAGAGGACAGGGGGCGAACACCGGGGAGCTGTTTTTT	CASRGQGANTGELFF
TRBV29-1	TRBD1	TRBJ1-1	.	TGCAGCGTTGGGTTTGGGACAGGGGATTTTCGGGTAGAGTACACTGAAGCTTTCTTT	CSVGFGTGDFRVEYTEAFF
TRBV24-1	.	TRBJ2-2	.	TGTGCCACCAGCCAGGCTAACACCGGGGAGCTGTTTTTT	CATSQANTGELFF
TRBV30	TRBD1	TRBJ2-1	.	TGTGCCTGGAGGAAGGGACAGGCTGAGCAGTTCTTC	CAWRKGQAEQFF
TRBV5-1	TRBD1	TRBJ1-2	.	TGCGCCAGCAGCGTACCAGGGGGCGCCTCCAAATTCGACAACTATGGCTACACCTTC	CASSVPGGASKFDNYGYTF
TRBV5-4	.	TRBJ2-1	.	TGTGCCAGCAGCGTCGTCGGTCTGAGTGAGCAGTTCTTC	CASSVVGLSEQFF
TRBV5-5	.	TRBJ1-6	.	TGTGCCAGCAGCTTGGGCGGGGATTCACCCCTCCACTTT	CASSLGGDSPLHF
TRBV11-2	TRBD1	TRBJ1-4	.	TGTGCCAGCAGCTTAGTTAGGGGGCATGAAAAACTGTTTTTT	CASSLVRGHEKLFF
TRBV7-9	TRBD1	TRBJ1-1	.	TGTGCCAGCAGCCAAGGAGGGACAGTACCCAAAGCTTTCTTT	CASSQGGTVPKAFF
TRBV5-4	.	TRBJ2-5	.	TGTGCCAGCAGCCTCCGGTCCAAGGAGACCCAGTACTTC	CASSLRSKETQYF
TRBV19	.	TRBJ2-3	.	TGTGCCAGTAGTATTCACCCAAACAGGGCAGATACGCAGTATTTT	CASSIHPNRADTQYF
TRBV14	.	TRBJ1-4	.	TGTGCCAGCAGCCTTATCCCGGACTCTAATGAAAAACTGTTTTTT	CASSLIPDSNEKLFF
TRBV7-2	.	TRBJ2-3	.	TGTGCCAGCTTTTCCAACCAGAAAAGTACGCAGTATTTT	CASFSNQKSTQYF
TRBV20-1	TRBD1	TRBJ1-2	once	TGCAGTGCGAGTGGACAGGTCGGCTATGGCTACACCTTC	CSASGQVGYGYTF
TRBV3-1/TRBV3-2	.	TRBJ2-7	once	TGTGCCAGCAGTCTAAATACCTACGAGCAGTACTTC	CASSLNTYEQYF
TRBV10-1	.	TRBJ2-1	.	TGCGCCAGCAGTGACGTGAGTTCCAATGAGCAGTTCTTC	CASSDVSSNEQFF
TRBV6-4	TRBD2	TRBJ2-2	.	TGTGCCAGCAGTCCACTAGCGGGGGGGCCCGACACCGGGGAGCTGTTTTTT	CASSPLAGGPDTGELFF
TRBV5-1	TRBD2	TRBJ2-2	.	TGCGCCAGCAGCTCTCGGACTAGCGGGGGCCCGCTGGACACCGGGGAGCTGTTTTTT	CASSSRTSGGPLDTGELFF
TRBV5-4	.	TRBJ1-6	.	TGTGCCAGCAGCGCACAGTTCTCAGATCCCCTCCACTTT	CASSAQFSDPLHF
TRBV15	TRBD1	TRBJ1-2	.	TGTGCCACCAGCATGACAGGGTATGGCTACACCTTC	CATSMTGYGYTF
TRBV7-9	TRBD1	TRBJ1-6	.	TGTGCCAGCAGCTTTGGGACAGTCGATTCACCCCTCCACTTT	CASSFGTVDSPLHF
TRBV10-3	.	TRBJ1-2	.	TGTGCCATCAGTGAACGGGGGGCCTTGGGCTACACCTTC	CAISERGALGYTF
TRBV6-1	.	TRBJ1-1	.	TGTGCCAGCAGTGAACAGAAGAACACTGAAGCTTTCTTT	CASSEQKNTEAFF
TRBV11-2	.	TRBJ2-7	once	TGTGCCAGCAGCTCCCTAACAGGATACGAGCAGTACTTC	CASSSLTGYEQYF
TRBV6-2/TRBV6-3	.	TRBJ2-7	.	TGTGCCAGCAGCCGTCCACCCCAAACCCGGAGCTCCTACGAGCAGTACTTC	CASSRPPQTRSSYEQYF
TRBV3-1/TRBV3-2	TRBD1	TRBJ1-2	.	TGTGCCAGCAGCCAAGATGAAACAGGGGGGATCTATGGCTACACCTTC	CASSQDETGGIYGYTF
TRBV5-5	TRBD2	TRBJ2-1	.	TGTGCCAGCAGCCAAGCGGGGGAGCTCAATGAGCAGTTCTTC	CASSQAGELNEQFF
TRBV18	.	TRBJ2-3	.	TGTGCCAGCTCACCACCGGGGACACGTAGCACAGATACGCAGTATTTT	CASSPPGTRSTDTQYF
TRBV24-1	TRBD1	TRBJ1-5	.	TGTGCCACCAGTGCGGCAGGGGGACAGCCCCAGCATTTT	CATSAAGGQPQHF
TRBV11-1	.	TRBJ2-7	.	TGTGCCAGCAGCTCGGCCTACGAGCAGTACTTC	CASSSAYEQYF
TRBV3-1/TRBV3-2	.	TRBJ2-7	few	TGTGCCAGCAGCCCCGGGTCCTCCTACGAGCAGTACTTC	CASSPGSSYEQYF
TRBV5-6	TRBD2	TRBJ2-7	.	TGTGCCAGCAGCTTAGGCAGCGGGGCCGGCTCCTACGAGCAGTACTTC	CASSLGSGAGSYEQYF
TRBV3-1/TRBV3-2	TRBD1	TRBJ2-7	.	TGTGCCAGCAGCTTAATAGGACAGGGACCCTTCTACGAGCAGTACTTC	CASSLIGQGPFYEQYF
TRBV27	.	TRBJ1-4	once	TGTGCCAGCAGCCCGAAGAGGGCAACTAATGAAAAACTGTTTTTT	CASSPKRATNEKLFF
TRBV6-2/TRBV6-3	.	TRBJ2-3	.	TGTGCCAGCAGTTACCTCCTCGGGGCGGGGGCATCCACAGATACGCAGTATTTT	CASSYLLGAGASTDTQYF
TRBV6-2/TRBV6-3	TRBD1	TRBJ1-6	.	TGTGCCAGCAGCAGGGGACAGGAGAATTCACCCCTCCACTTT	CASSRGQENSPLHF
TRBV7-2	.	TRBJ2-3	.	TGTGCCAGCAGCGCGGGACTCCTCACAGATACGCAGTATTTT	CASSAGLLTDTQYF
TRBV7-3	.	TRBJ2-3	.	TGTGCCAGCAGCCAGAATCTGGCCGGGACAGATACGCAGTATTTT	CASSQNLAGTDTQYF